The 25 T cell receptor beta chains reported below all come from one sample, sequenced in a study of blood T cell repertoires in COVID-19. Sequencing was performed with immunoSEQ multiplex PCR; in TCRdb, only in-frame clones are kept and a portion is missing. The sample lists about 240,000 clones; roughly four fifths were seen once. Sequencing used peripheral blood. Receptor source: a woman older than 75 with acute or convalescent COVID-19.

This chain joins TRBV7-2 and TRBJ2-7, with D perhaps TRBD1 (6 bases). CDR1 SGHTA and CDR2 FQGNSA come from the germline V gene. V lost 5 bases, J lost 2 bases, and 10 bases lay in between. The CDR3 extends over 13 amino acids. This CDR3 reads CASSPGTPYEQYF. CDR3 DNA: TGTGCCAGCAGCCCTGGGACACCCTACGAGCAGTACTTC.

The J gene is TRBJ1-1, the V gene TRBV2; weak D call: TRBD1 (5 bases). Germline lookup yields CDR1 SNHLY and CDR2 FYNNEI. The CDR3 length is 15 residues. Trimming cost V 9 bases and J 0 bases, with 17 bases left between them. In DNA, the CDR3 is TGTGCCAGGGGGGGAGGGAATGGGTTGAACACTGAAGCTTTCTTT. Translated, it gives CARGGGNGLNTEAFF.

The chain uses TRBV5-1 and TRBJ1-1, with D perhaps matching TRBD1 (6 bases). V was cut by 0 bases and J by 5 bases, with 17 bases left in between. This CDR3 comprises 16 residues. Per the germline V gene, CDR1 is SGHRS and CDR2 is YFSETQ. The CDR3 bases are TGCGCCAGCAGCTTGGATGCCCCAACAGGGTATACTGAAGCTTTCTTT. Translated: CASSLDAPTGYTEAFF.

The V gene is TRBV6-1, the J gene TRBJ1-5; D not resolved. Trimming removed 1 base at V and 4 bases at J, with 5 bases between. The CDR3 length is 13 residues. Germline V lookup: CDR1 MNHNS, CDR2 SASEGT. The CDR3 DNA reads TGTGCCAGCAGTGAAGGCGGTAATCAGCCCCAGCATTTT. Its protein is CASSEGGNQPQHF.

CDR3 sequence (DNA): TGTGCCAGCACCCTATCGAACTCTGGAAACACCATATATTTT. Encoded protein: CASTLSNSGNTIYF. The chain is built from TRBV7-2 and TRBJ1-3, with D hard to call. The CDR3 has 14 residues. V shed 7 bases and J shed 0 bases, with 10 bases lying between them. The V gene's germline CDR1 is SGHTA and CDR2 FQGNSA.

J is TRBJ2-1 and V is TRBV7-9; TRBD1 matches 9 bases. V dropped 5 bases and J dropped 3; count of bases not matched to a gene: 5. The germline V gene has CDR1 SEHNR and CDR2 FQNEAQ (reference sequence). The CDR3 is made up of 15 amino acids. The CDR3 spells CASSPQGAYYNEQFF. The DNA for the CDR3 is TGTGCCAGCAGCCCACAGGGGGCTTACTACAATGAGCAGTTCTTC.

The chain couples TRBV19 to TRBJ2-7; 9 positions match TRBD1. The CDR3 runs 14 residues. Trimming removed 5 bases from V and 6 bases from J; junction bases left unmatched: 8. From germline, CDR1 is LNHDA and CDR2 SQIVND (reference sequence). CDR3 bases: TGTGCCAGTAGTGCGACAGGGGGGAGGGCCGAGCAGTACTTC. Its translation is CASSATGGRAEQYF. Full variable domain (remainder filled in from reference TRBV19 and TRBJ2-7): DGGITQSPKYLFRKEGQNVTLSCEQNLNHDAMYWYRQDPGQGLRLIYYSQIVNDFQKGDIAEGYSVSREKKESFPLTVTSAQKNPTAFYLCASSATGGRAEQYFGPGTRLTVT.

The V and J genes are TRBV5-4 and TRBJ1-1; TRBD1 matches 8 bases. This CDR3 has 17 residues. With V trimmed by 3 bases and J by 1 base, 11 bases remained unmatched. Per the germline V gene, CDR1 is SGHNT and CDR2 is YYREEE (reference sequence). In DNA form, the CDR3 reads TGTGCCAGCAGCTCAGGACAGGGAAGATCCCCGAACACTGAAGCTTTCTTT. Its translation is CASSSGQGRSPNTEAFF.

CDR3: CASSLQKPDNIQYF. For the CDR3, the DNA is TGTGCCAGCAGTTTACAGAAACCGGATAACATTCAGTACTTC. The chain carries TRBV6-6 and TRBJ2-4; D gene ambiguous. Trimming pared 4 bases from V and 7 bases from J, leaving 14 bases between. The CDR3 covers 14 residues. The germline CDR1 and CDR2 sequences are MNHNY and SVGAGI (reference sequence).

This clone was found a few times. This chain uses TRBV5-5 with TRBJ1-1; TRBD1 matches at 7 bases. The CDR3 contains 12 residues. V gave up 4 bases and J gave up 8 bases; unmatched junction bases: 5. CDR1 is SGHKS and CDR2 is YYEKEE in the germline V gene (reference sequence). The CDR3 sequence: CASSQPQGEAFF. The DNA for the CDR3 is TGTGCCAGCAGCCAACCACAGGGGGAAGCTTTCTTT. The full variable domain, with the rest looked up from reference TRBV5-5 and TRBJ1-1, is DAGVTQSPTHLIKTRGQQVTLRCSPISGHKSVSWYQQVLGQGPQFIFQYYEKEERGRGNFPDRFSARQFPNYSSELNVNALLLGDSALYLCASSQPQGEAFFGQGTRLTVV.

This chain connects TRBV7-3 to TRBJ2-3; tentative D call: TRBD2 (6 bases). V was shortened by 2 bases and J by 2 bases, with 11 bases between the two germline ends. The germline CDR1 and CDR2 sequences are SGHTA and FQGTGA. The CDR3 length is 15 residues. The CDR3 protein is CASSLVGGDTDTQYF. The CDR3 nucleotides read TGTGCCAGCAGCTTAGTGGGGGGAGACACAGATACGCAGTATTTT.

In nucleotides, the CDR3 is TGTGCCAGCGCGAACAGCCAGAACACTGAAGCTTTCTTT. Its translation: CASANSQNTEAFF. The chain couples TRBV6-5 to TRBJ1-1; D is ambiguous. V gave up 8 bases and J gave up 1 base, with 11 bases separating them. There are 13 residues in the CDR3. Germline V lookup: CDR1 MNHEY, CDR2 SVGAGI.

The CDR3 DNA follows: TGCGCCAGCGCCCCACACCGGGACAGTACTAACGAGCAGTACTTC. This codes for CASAPHRDSTNEQYF. The chain combines TRBV5-1 with TRBJ2-7, with 7 nucleotides matching TRBD1. The junction had 15 bases not matched to a gene; V was cut back by 7 bases and J by 5 bases. The CDR3 spans 15 residues. Germline CDR1 SGHRS, CDR2 YFSETQ.

This chain connects TRBV11-1 to TRBJ1-1; D is unresolved. The CDR3 extends over 13 amino acids. Trimming removed 5 bases at V and 1 base at J, with 8 bases between. From germline, CDR1 is SGHAT and CDR2 FQDESV (reference sequence). The CDR3 sequence: CASSHNENTEAFF. CDR3 in DNA: TGTGCCAGCAGCCACAATGAGAACACTGAAGCTTTCTTT.

The rearrangement uses TRBV2 and TRBJ1-4, with a possible D match to TRBD1 (6 bases). CDR1 is SNHLY, CDR2 FYNNEI, per germline. This CDR3 region has 14 residues. With 7 bases removed from V and 3 bases from J, the gap between germline ends came to 12 bases. The CDR3 spells CASTIDRPNEKLFF. The CDR3 region has the DNA TGTGCCAGCACTATCGACAGGCCTAATGAAAAACTGTTTTTT.

This clone was observed once. V usage is TRBV3-1 (or the pseudogene TRBV3-2) and J usage is TRBJ2-1; the match to TRBD2 covers 11 bases. This CDR3 has 16 amino acids. J gave up 10 bases and V 0 bases, and 8 bases lay outside the gene matches. Germline V CDR1 and CDR2: LGHDT, YNNKEL (reference sequence). CDR3: CASSQEKLAGAGEQFF. CDR3 nucleotides: TGTGCCAGCAGCCAAGAAAAACTAGCGGGGGCCGGGGAGCAGTTCTTC.

The rearrangement links TRBV2 to TRBJ1-5; tentatively, D is TRBD1 (5 bases). Trimming took off 8 bases at V and 7 bases at J, with 12 bases between the two ends. The CDR3 totals 12 residues. CDR1 and CDR2 from the germline V gene are SNHLY and FYNNEI. The CDR3: CASGPRGQPQHF. In DNA form, the CDR3 reads TGTGCCAGCGGCCCCCGGGGGCAGCCCCAGCATTTT.

V and J are TRBV19 and TRBJ1-4; 12 positions match TRBD1. Germline CDR1 reads LNHDA; CDR2 reads SQIVND (reference sequence). The CDR3 is 17 residues long. The ends lost 5 bases at V and 0 bases at J; junction bases unmatched: 4. CDR3 loop: CASSLGTGGATNEKLFF. In DNA, the CDR3 is TGTGCCAGTAGTCTAGGGACAGGGGGCGCAACTAATGAAAAACTGTTTTTT.

The rearrangement links TRBV7-9 to TRBJ2-5; tentatively, D is TRBD2 (7 bases). The CDR3 is 14 residues long. CDR1 is SEHNR, CDR2 FQNEAQ, per germline (reference sequence). With 1 base removed from V and 5 bases from J, the gap between germline ends came to 11 bases. CDR3: CASSLGGGWETQYF. CDR3 DNA sequence: TGTGCCAGCAGCTTAGGGGGGGGCTGGGAGACCCAGTACTTC.

This clone was counted once. The J gene is TRBJ1-1, the V gene TRBV6-4, with no clear D. The CDR3 is 13 amino acids. The V end was cut by 4 bases, the J end by 2 bases, with 8 bases between. CDR1 MRHNA and CDR2 SNTAGT come from the germline V gene. The CDR3 region is CASSANFNTEAFF. The CDR3 DNA sequence: TGTGCCAGCAGTGCGAACTTCAACACTGAAGCTTTCTTT.

The chain couples TRBV5-1 to TRBJ2-2; tentatively, D is TRBD2 (5 bases). Germline V CDR1 and CDR2: SGHRS, YFSETQ. The V and J ends lost 4 bases and 0 bases respectively, with 13 bases between them. This CDR3 region has 16 residues. CDR3 sequence (DNA): TGCGCCAGCAGCAGAGGAGGTCGGACGAACACCGGGGAGCTGTTTTTT. Encoded protein: CASSRGGRTNTGELFF.

This chain links TRBV5-5 with TRBJ2-7, with D possibly being TRBD2 (5 bases). The CDR3 is made up of 15 amino acids. Germline-derived CDR1 and CDR2 are SGHKS and YYEKEE (reference sequence). V gave up 4 bases and J gave up 0 bases, with 14 bases separating them. The CDR3 sequence is CASSPSGFSSYEQYF. The CDR3, as DNA: TGTGCCAGCAGCCCCAGCGGATTTAGCTCCTACGAGCAGTACTTC.

The chain combines TRBV9 with TRBJ1-2, with TRBD1 matching 8 bases. This CDR3 region has 16 residues. Germline-derived CDR1 and CDR2 are SGDLS and YYNGEE. The V gene end was trimmed by 0 bases and the J gene end by 4 bases; junction bases not matched to a gene: 8. The CDR3 DNA reads TGTGCCAGCAGCGTAGGAGCAGGGGGCAGGGGCTATGGCTACACCTTC. It codes for CASSVGAGGRGYGYTF.

The chain uses TRBV2 and TRBJ1-2; a weak D match, TRBD1 (6 bases). Per the germline V gene, CDR1 is SNHLY and CDR2 is FYNNEI. V was cut by 5 bases and J by 5 bases, with 12 bases left in between. This CDR3 spans 13 amino acids. This CDR3 is CASSTGLGYGYTF. Written as DNA, the CDR3 is TGTGCCAGCAGTACAGGGTTGGGTTATGGCTACACCTTC.

For the CDR3, the DNA is TGTGCCAGCAGTGAAAGGCACTATAGCAATCAGCCCCAGCATTTT. Amino acid sequence: CASSERHYSNQPQHF. V and J are TRBV2 and TRBJ1-5; D is undetermined. Germline V gene sequence: CDR1 SNHLY, CDR2 FYNNEI. Trimming took 2 bases from V and 0 from J, leaving 8 bases between them. The CDR3 runs 15 residues. Looking up the rest from reference TRBV2 and TRBJ1-5 gives the full variable domain: EPEVTQTPSHQVTQMGQEVILRCVPISNHLYFYWYRQILGQKVEFLVSFYNNEISEKSEIFDDQFSVERPDGSNFTLKIRSTKLEDSAMYFCASSERHYSNQPQHFGDGTRLSIL.